Each of the 25 T cell receptor beta chains below was sequenced from the same sample in a study of beta chain features in type 1 diabetes. Of the isolated RNA, all was reverse transcribed, and so the sequenced material was expressed TCRB transcripts. Profiled with immunoSEQ multiplex PCR; TCRdb holds only in-frame clones, not every one. Among about 360,000 clones listed, about 12% were seen once. Sequencing was done on a sample of naive CD4+ T cells from blood. These TCRs come from a man aged 18 to 29 in good health.

As for this clone: Different DNA sequences within this sample yield the same CDR3. The V and J genes are TRBV5-1 and TRBJ1-2; no clear D. V was clipped by 0 bases and J by 3 bases, with 6 bases between them. Germline-derived CDR1 and CDR2 are SGHRS and YFSETQ. The CDR3 has 13 amino acids. The CDR3 DNA sequence: TGCGCCAGCAGCTTGGCCGGGGACTATGGCTACACCTTC. It specifies CASSLAGDYGYTF. Full variable domain (rest looked up from reference TRBV5-1 and TRBJ1-2): KAGVTQTPRYLIKTRGQQVTLSCSPISGHRSVSWYQQTPGQGLQFLFEYFSETQRNKGNFPGRFSGRQFSNSRSEMNVSTLELGDSALYLCASSLAGDYGYTFGSGTRLTVV.

V and J are TRBV4-2 and TRBJ1-2; TRBD1 might be the D (5 bases). This CDR3 region has 13 residues. Germline V gene lookup returns CDR1 LGHNA and CDR2 YNFKEQ. V was trimmed by 1 base and J by 8 bases, leaving 11 bases between them. CDR3 bases: TGTGCCAGCAGCCAAGGGGAGCGGGACGGCTACACCTTC. It encodes CASSQGERDGYTF.

The CDR3 loop reads CASSSPGSGELFF. DNA for the CDR3: TGTGCCAGCAGCTCCCCGGGGTCCGGGGAGCTGTTTTTT. V usage is TRBV7-3 and J usage is TRBJ2-2, with D maybe TRBD2 (5 bases). This CDR3 spans 13 amino acids. In germline, CDR1 is SGHTA, CDR2 FQGTGA. Trimming removed 4 bases at V and 6 bases at J, with 9 bases between.

There are a few counts of this clone. The chain employs TRBV7-2 and TRBJ2-5; D is ambiguous. Germline CDR1 reads SGHTA; CDR2 reads FQGNSA. The length of the CDR3 is 13 residues. V lost 0 bases and J 5 bases, leaving 7 bases between the germline ends. CDR3: CASSLAFGETQYF. CDR3 sequence (DNA): TGTGCCAGCAGCTTAGCGTTCGGGGAGACCCAGTACTTC.

The CDR3 protein is CASSVGASGGGNEQFF. CDR3 DNA: TGTGCCAGCAGCGTAGGAGCTAGCGGGGGGGGCAATGAGCAGTTCTTC. The chain is built from TRBV9 and TRBJ2-1; 12 positions agree with TRBD2. The CDR3 has 16 residues. Germline lookup yields CDR1 SGDLS and CDR2 YYNGEE. Trimming at V came to 0 bases and at J to 6 bases, leaving 4 bases not matched to a gene.

The table lists this clone with a few counts. The sample contains more than one DNA sequence encoding this CDR3. The chain carries TRBV29-1 and TRBJ1-2; maybe TRBD1 (5 bases). Trimming left V 4 bases short and J 2 bases short, with 5 bases between. The CDR3 length is 11 residues. CDR1 is SQVTM, CDR2 ANQGSEA, per germline. The CDR3 DNA follows: TGCAGCGTTGGACAGAACTATGGCTACACCTTC. The encoded protein is CSVGQNYGYTF.

J is TRBJ2-7 and V is TRBV9, with 8 bases aligning to TRBD1. The length of the CDR3 is 14 residues. V lost 3 bases, J lost 4 bases, and 6 bases stayed unmatched. Germline-derived CDR1 and CDR2 are SGDLS and YYNGEE. The chain's CDR3 is CASSEGTGLYEQYF. In nucleotides, the CDR3 is TGTGCCAGCAGCGAAGGGACAGGACTTTACGAGCAGTACTTC.

This clone was observed a few times. The J gene is TRBJ1-2, the V gene TRBV7-9; D is undetermined. V dropped 1 base and J dropped 4 bases, with 13 bases sitting between them. The CDR3 runs to 15 residues. Per germline, CDR1 SEHNR and CDR2 FQNEAQ (reference sequence). CDR3 nucleotide sequence: TGTGCCAGCAGCTTAGTACGTGAGAGGAGCTATGGCTACACCTTC. This translates into CASSLVRERSYGYTF.

This clone was seen a handful of times. The V and J genes are TRBV15 and TRBJ1-3; D remains unclear. Germline values: CDR1 LNHNV, CDR2 YYDKDF (reference sequence). Between the trimmed V and J ends, which lost 0 bases and 0 bases, there was a span of 15 bases. The CDR3 sequence is 18 residues long. The CDR3 is CATSRDLSAGASGNTIYF. CDR3 DNA sequence: TGTGCCACCAGCAGAGATCTCTCAGCGGGCGCCTCTGGAAACACCATATATTTT.

V and J are TRBV28 and TRBJ1-2; D perhaps matches TRBD1 (5 bases). Trimming pared 6 bases from V and 8 bases from J, leaving 19 bases between. CDR3 length: 14 amino acids. Germline V gene sequence: CDR1 MDHEN, CDR2 SYDVKM. CDR3 residues: CASRSPGRGEGYTF. The CDR3 coding sequence is TGTGCCAGCAGGTCCCCGGGGAGGGGTGAAGGCTACACCTTC.

This clone showed up just a few times. The chain employs TRBV19 and TRBJ1-1; D might be TRBD1 (6 bases). CDR1 LNHDA and CDR2 SQIVND come from the germline V gene (reference sequence). The CDR3 sequence is 14 residues long. Trimming pared 5 bases from V and 1 base from J, leaving 11 bases between. The CDR3 region is CASSEDSRNTEAFF. The CDR3 region has the DNA TGTGCCAGTAGTGAGGACAGCCGGAACACTGAAGCTTTCTTT.

The chain couples TRBV2 to TRBJ1-5; D ambiguous. CDR3 size: 15 residues. V was shortened by 6 bases and J by 2 bases, with 14 bases between the two germline ends. The V gene's germline CDR1 is SNHLY and CDR2 FYNNEI. CDR3 nucleotide sequence: TGTGCCAGCAGCGAGTTAGTCTCCGGCAATCAGCCCCAGCATTTT. Protein sequence: CASSELVSGNQPQHF.

The rearrangement joins TRBV28 to TRBJ2-3; D perhaps matches TRBD2 (5 bases). The CDR3 runs 14 residues. With 5 bases removed from V and 7 bases from J, the gap between germline ends came to 16 bases. The germline CDR1 and CDR2 sequences are MDHEN and SYDVKM. The CDR3 DNA is TGTGCCAGCAGTCTGGCGAACGGGGAAAATACGCAGTATTTT. Its protein product is CASSLANGENTQYF.

The chain uses TRBV30 and TRBJ2-7; 7 positions match TRBD1. The CDR3 consists of 12 residues. Germline values: CDR1 GTSNPN, CDR2 SVGIG (reference sequence). V trimming: 1 base; J trimming: 4 bases; junction bases outside the gene matches: 1. CDR3 loop: CAWSGQGYEQYF. CDR3 sequence (DNA): TGTGCCTGGAGTGGACAGGGATACGAGCAGTACTTC.

The chain uses TRBV11-2 and TRBJ1-1, with D possibly being TRBD1 (5 bases). This CDR3 is built from 14 residues. Between the trimmed V and J ends, which lost 0 bases and 4 bases, there was a span of 9 bases. Germline CDR1 is SGHAT and CDR2 is FQNNGV. The CDR3: CASSLESRVTEAFF. CDR3 bases: TGTGCCAGCAGCTTAGAGAGCAGGGTCACTGAAGCTTTCTTT.

V and J are TRBV29-1 and TRBJ2-7, with 7 bases identical to TRBD1. After removal of 6 bases from V and 2 bases from J, the junction contained 13 bases not matched to a gene. Germline V gene lookup returns CDR1 SQVTM and CDR2 ANQGSEA. The length of the CDR3 is 15 residues. The CDR3 sequence is CSVVNDRALAYEQYF. The CDR3, as DNA: TGCAGCGTGGTCAACGACAGGGCTCTAGCCTACGAGCAGTACTTC.

This clone appeared a few times. The rearrangement links TRBV28 to TRBJ2-5; D may be TRBD1 (6 bases). The V gene's germline CDR1 is MDHEN and CDR2 SYDVKM. Trimming stripped 2 bases from V and 4 bases from J, with 14 bases between. CDR3 length equals 15 residues. This CDR3 is CASSLPPTGRETQYF. CDR3 sequence (DNA): TGTGCCAGCAGTTTACCGCCCACAGGGAGAGAGACCCAGTACTTC.

The table lists this clone with a few counts. The chain is built from TRBV4-3 and TRBJ2-3; 12 bases line up with TRBD2. Per germline, CDR1 LGHNA and CDR2 YSLEER. The CDR3 has 15 amino acids. After removal of 6 bases from V and 4 bases from J, the junction contained 5 bases not matched to a gene. The CDR3 is CASSRTSGDSDTQYF. CDR3 coding DNA: TGCGCCAGCAGTCGGACTAGCGGGGACTCAGATACGCAGTATTTT.

This chain links TRBV2 with TRBJ1-1, with a weak D call TRBD1 (6 bases). Between the trimmed V and J ends, which lost 8 bases and 7 bases, there was a span of 17 bases. The CDR3 runs 13 residues. Germline V lookup: CDR1 SNHLY, CDR2 FYNNEI. CDR3 nucleotide sequence: TGTGCCAGCGACAAACAGGGAATTGGTGAAGCTTTCTTT. Translated: CASDKQGIGEAFF.

The chain employs TRBV5-5 and TRBJ2-2; D is possibly TRBD1 (6 bases). The CDR3 is 15 residues long. Trimming took 4 bases from V and 1 from J, leaving 11 bases between them. CDR1 SGHKS and CDR2 YYEKEE come from the germline V gene (reference sequence). The CDR3 nucleotides are TGTGCCAGCAGCAAGGGACACCTGAACACCGGGGAGCTGTTTTTT. It translates to CASSKGHLNTGELFF.

The genes are TRBV5-1 and TRBJ2-5; the match to TRBD1 covers 10 bases. Germline V gene lookup returns CDR1 SGHRS and CDR2 YFSETQ. This CDR3 has 15 residues. V shed 4 bases, J shed 5 bases, and the junction held 8 bases outside the gene matches. CDR3 sequence: CASSTGQGVAETQYF. The CDR3 nucleotides read TGCGCCAGCAGCACCGGACAGGGGGTAGCGGAGACCCAGTACTTC. The whole variable domain, filled in from reference TRBV5-1 and TRBJ2-5, reads KAGVTQTPRYLIKTRGQQVTLSCSPISGHRSVSWYQQTPGQGLQFLFEYFSETQRNKGNFPGRFSGRQFSNSRSEMNVSTLELGDSALYLCASSTGQGVAETQYFGPGTRLLVL.

The rearrangement uses TRBV4-3 and TRBJ1-1, with D unresolved. The V gene's germline CDR1 is LGHNA and CDR2 YSLEER. Deletions cut 0 bases from V and 10 bases from J, with 12 bases between. The CDR3 contains 13 residues. CDR3 DNA sequence: TGCGCCAGCAGCCAAGAAAGAGGGCGGGGAGCTTTCTTT. This translates into CASSQERGRGAFF.

The chain is built from TRBV9 and TRBJ2-7; 8 bases match TRBD1. The CDR3 is made up of 13 amino acids. Per germline, CDR1 SGDLS and CDR2 YYNGEE. V lost 0 bases and J lost 6; bases outside the gene matches: 2. The CDR3 coding sequence is TGTGCCAGCAGCGTAGAACAGGGGGGCGAGCAGTACTTC. As protein: CASSVEQGGEQYF. Together with reference TRBV9 and TRBJ2-7, the CDR3 gives the full variable domain: DSGVTQTPKHLITATGQRVTLRCSPRSGDLSVYWYQQSLDQGLQFLIQYYNGEERAKGNILERFSAQQFPDLHSELNLSSLELGDSALYFCASSVEQGGEQYFGPGTRLTVT.

This clone has only a few counts. The V and J genes are TRBV14 and TRBJ2-1, with 14 bases identical to TRBD2. Trimming took 3 bases from V and 7 from J; bases not matched to a gene: 8. CDR1 is SGHDN, CDR2 FVKESK, per germline. The CDR3 contains 17 residues. The CDR3 DNA reads TGTGCCAGCAGCCATACTATCCGGACTAGCGGGGGGAATGAGCAGTTCTTC. It translates to CASSHTIRTSGGNEQFF. The full variable domain, its missing parts supplied by reference TRBV14 and TRBJ2-1, is EAGVTQFPSHSVIEKGQTVTLRCDPISGHDNLYWYRRVMGKEIKFLLHFVKESKQDESGMPNNRFLAERTGGTYSTLKVQPAELEDSGVYFCASSHTIRTSGGNEQFFGPGTRLTVL.

The rearrangement joins TRBV18 to TRBJ2-1; 7 nucleotides align to TRBD1. V lost 0 bases and J lost 5; bases outside the gene matches: 4. The CDR3 loop spans 15 amino acids. The V gene's germline CDR1 is KGHSH and CDR2 LQKENI. CDR3 nucleotides: TGTGCCAGCTCACCACCGGCAGGACAGGACAATGAGCAGTTCTTC. This codes for CASSPPAGQDNEQFF.